This T cell receptor beta chain came from a study of blood T cell repertoires in COVID-19. Turning to the study itself: Nucleic acid was either cDNA or gDNA, and it came from T cells, B-cell-depleted T cells, or PBMCs.

Seattle cases were enrolled at active infection and followed longitudinally. This CDR3 contains 13 residues. J was trimmed by 8 bases and V by 4 bases; bases with no gene match: 4. Looked up from germline, CDR1 is SGHTS and CDR2 is YDEGEE. In the source study's methods: Reference gene primer amplification in the assay estimated nucleated cell counts. Produced via immunoSEQ multiplex PCR; TCRdb's table is partial and in-frame only. V and J calls and clone size follow that table, whereas D and trimming were derived from the DNA. The sample carries under 400,000 clones, around nine tenths recorded once. The chain combines TRBV5-8 with TRBJ2-2; 8 bases fit TRBD1. The TCR comes from a woman in her fifties or sixties with COVID-19, enrolled during active disease. Specimen: peripheral blood. CDR3 residues: CASSVYRGGELFF. DNA of the CDR3: TGTGCCAGCAGCGTGTACAGGGGGGGGGAGCTGTTTTTT. The whole variable domain, remainder taken from reference TRBV5-8 and TRBJ2-2, is EAGVTQSPTHLIKTRGQQATLRCSPISGHTSVYWYQQALGLGLQFLLWYDEGEERNRGNFPPRFSGRQFPNYSSELNVNALELEDSALYLCASSVYRGGELFFGEGSRLTVL.